The clone carrying this T cell receptor beta chain was observed once. Its specificity is not known. This entry is derived from a study of PD-L1 blockade in urothelial cancer. In the study overall: Blood analysis took place 3 weeks (second dose) and 6 weeks after treatment start. Study findings and constraints: Durable benefit accompanied greater 3-week expansion of tumor-associated blood clones.

CDR3 length: 15 residues. Per germline, CDR1 SGHAT and CDR2 FQNNGV. Trimming took 5 bases from V and 4 from J; bases not matched to a gene: 9. Patients had locally advanced or metastatic urothelial carcinoma. Sequencing used immunoSEQ multiplex PCR; TCRdb keeps in-frame clones, though not all of them. The sample comprises around 56,000 clones, 86% of which are singletons, and 2.5% to 3.5% rests with the top ten. The sample in question was PBMCs, obtained around atezolizumab (anti-PD-L1) treatment. This sequence originates from a man in his forties or fifties with urothelial cancer. The J gene is TRBJ2-5, the V gene TRBV11-2; 8 bases are shared with TRBD1. CDR3: CASSPWTGSVETQYF. For the CDR3, the DNA is TGTGCCAGCAGCCCCTGGACAGGGTCTGTAGAGACCCAGTACTTC.